The 9 T cell receptor beta chains below all came from one sample that was sequenced in a study of shared clonotypes between healthy human individuals. Terminally differentiated effector memory CD45RA+ cells were excluded by CCR7 positive selection of CD45RO-negative cells. Generated by immunoSEQ multiplex PCR, the TCRdb table keeps only in-frame clones and is missing some. The sample includes hundreds of thousands of clones, 95% to 97% seen only once; the top ten take about 0.21%. The sequenced sample consisted of naive CD8+ T cells sorted from blood. The source of these receptors is a man under 40 in good health.

Points on this clone: The identical CDR3 is also encoded by other nucleotide sequences in the sample. The rearrangement uses TRBV7-9 and TRBJ2-7; D gene unclear. V lost 5 bases to trimming and J lost 3 bases, with 5 bases between them. Per germline, CDR1 SEHNR and CDR2 FQNEAQ (reference sequence). This CDR3 is built from 11 residues. The CDR3 DNA is TGTGCCAGCAGCCTAAACTACGAGCAGTACTTC. Residues: CASSLNYEQYF.

V is TRBV10-1 and J is TRBJ2-7; D is unclear. The V gene's germline CDR1 is WNHNN and CDR2 SYGVQD (reference sequence). The CDR3 consists of 12 residues. V lost 2 bases to trimming and J lost 4 bases, with 6 bases between them. The CDR3 bases are TGCGCCAGCAGTGAGCACGGGTACGAGCAGTACTTC. Protein sequence: CASSEHGYEQYF.

The genes are TRBV27 and TRBJ2-7; no firm D call. The CDR3 runs 13 residues. Germline V lookup: CDR1 MNHEY, CDR2 SMNVEV (reference sequence). Trimming stripped 4 bases from V and 4 bases from J, with 11 bases between. The DNA for the CDR3 is TGTGCCAGCAGTTATCGATCCGCTTACGAGCAGTACTTC. It is translated as CASSYRSAYEQYF.

The chain uses TRBV27 and TRBJ2-1; D call uncertain. Trimming removed 5 bases from V and 8 bases from J, with 13 bases in between. Germline V gene sequence: CDR1 MNHEY, CDR2 SMNVEV (reference sequence). The CDR3 is 13 amino acids. In nucleotides, the CDR3 is TGTGCCAGCAGTCGAGGACCTTCGGATGAGCAGTTCTTC. Its translation is CASSRGPSDEQFF.

The chain combines TRBV16 with TRBJ2-5; D is unresolved. Trimming removed 4 bases at V and 2 bases at J, with 8 bases between. Germline-derived CDR1 and CDR2 are KGHSY and FQNENV. CDR3 size: 13 residues. CDR3 amino acids: CASSPLQQETQYF. The DNA of the CDR3 is TGTGCCAGCAGCCCTCTCCAGCAAGAGACCCAGTACTTC. Filled out from reference TRBV16 and TRBJ2-5, the complete variable domain reads GEEVAQTPKHLVRGEGQKAKLYCAPIKGHSYVFWYQQVLKNEFKFLISFQNENVFDETGMPKERFSAKCLPNSPCSLEIQATKLEDSAVYFCASSPLQQETQYFGPGTRLLVL.

The chain recombines TRBV11-2 with TRBJ1-5, with TRBD1 as a possible D gene (5 bases). The germline gives CDR1 SGHAT, CDR2 FQNNGV. The V end was cut by 2 bases, the J end by 5 bases, with 13 bases between. The length of the CDR3 is 15 residues. The DNA of the CDR3 is TGTGCCAGCAGCTTATCAGGGACCGCCTATCAGCCCCAGCATTTT. Protein sequence: CASSLSGTAYQPQHF.

The genes are TRBV7-9 and TRBJ2-7; D gene unclear. The V gene's germline CDR1 is SEHNR and CDR2 FQNEAQ (reference sequence). Trimming stripped 5 bases from V and 3 bases from J, with 11 bases between. The CDR3 has 13 amino acids. CDR3 coding DNA: TGTGCCAGCAGCCCGACCCATATCTACGAGCAGTACTTC. This encodes CASSPTHIYEQYF.

The sample holds one count of this clone. The rearrangement uses TRBV5-1 and TRBJ2-1; the match to TRBD2 covers 7 bases. Per germline, CDR1 SGHRS and CDR2 YFSETQ. This CDR3 has 16 residues. The V segment lost 4 bases and the J segment 8 bases; nucleotides outside the gene matches: 15. The CDR3, as DNA: TGCGCCAGCAGCCCAGCGTTGGGAGGGGACTGGGATGAGCAGTTCTTC. Its translation is CASSPALGGDWDEQFF.

The gene calls are TRBV9 and TRBJ2-3; 10 nucleotides match TRBD2. Trimming cost V 2 bases and J 2 bases; bases outside gene matches: 5. Germline-derived CDR1 and CDR2 are SGDLS and YYNGEE. The CDR3 covers 16 residues. CDR3 in amino acids: CASSVRTSGATDTQYF. The CDR3 nucleotides read TGTGCCAGCAGCGTGCGGACTAGCGGAGCCACAGATACGCAGTATTTT.